This T cell receptor beta chain was recorded in a study of cytomegalovirus exposure and HLA in healthy donors. Study observations and caveats: Later, TCR association rates were found to vary by HLA locus, highest for DRB1 and lowest for HLA-C. Earlier findings revealed that most TCR beta V segments proved productive either about 90% or about 30% of the time. Highly shared variants forming one cluster were likely a sequencing artifact. 16,951 TCR beta sequences were associated with HLA alleles at 0.05 false discovery rate in a later analysis.

PCR employed 60 Vbeta and 13 Jbeta primers. The table came from immunoSEQ multiplex PCR; TCRdb's copy has only in-frame clones and leaves some out. The table includes approximately 150,000 clones, approximately 85% detected once. This CDR3 has 15 amino acids. Deletions cut 0 bases from V and 2 bases from J, with 8 bases between. Per germline, CDR1 SGDLS and CDR2 YYNGEE. Turning to this clone: Antigen unknown.

The TCR originated in a man aged 50 to 59 in good health and CMV-seropositive. The chain has TRBV9 and TRBJ1-4; tentative D call: TRBD1 (6 bases). The specimen sequenced was PBMCs. The CDR3 region has the DNA TGTGCCAGCAGCGTAGGGGGGCAGACTAATGAAAAACTGTTTTTT. Its protein product is CASSVGGQTNEKLFF.